A selection of T cell receptor beta chains follows, all from one sample in a study of neurological immune-mediated disorders. TCRdb re-called the 5' RACE reads through MiXCR, storing one row per CDR3 protein. The data show approximately 80,000 distinct CDR3 sequences, more than 5% seen once. The sample consisted of PBMCs. These receptors came from a woman aged 55-70 years with multiple sclerosis. CDR3s leave out the opening cysteine and the closing phenylalanine or tryptophan.

j_call: TRBJ2-7; v_call: TRBV5-1; cdr3_aa: ASSLEAVTYEQY
j_call: TRBJ2-6; v_call: TRBV20-1; cdr3_aa: SAPLAGFSGANVLT
j_call: TRBJ1-2; v_call: TRBV20-1; cdr3_aa: SARPPGFVYGYT
j_call: TRBJ2-1; v_call: TRBV20-1; cdr3_aa: SVRRADEQF
j_call: TRBJ1-3; v_call: TRBV20-1; cdr3_aa: SATLSGNTIY
j_call: TRBJ2-3; v_call: TRBV10-2; cdr3_aa: ASELGFKRSDTQY
j_call: TRBJ2-2; v_call: TRBV7-2; cdr3_aa: ASSLGAGELF
j_call: TRBJ1-2; v_call: TRBV20-1; cdr3_aa: SARDRTGANYGYT
j_call: TRBJ1-5; v_call: TRBV6-2/TRBV6-3; cdr3_aa: ASQHTDRGQGGNQPQH
j_call: TRBJ1-2; v_call: TRBV20-1; cdr3_aa: SARGPVDGYT
j_call: TRBJ1-3; v_call: TRBV5-6; cdr3_aa: ASSLEEGNTIY
j_call: TRBJ2-3; v_call: TRBV7-9; cdr3_aa: ASSLGVAGPRADTQY
j_call: TRBJ2-5; v_call: TRBV14; cdr3_aa: ASSQDQETSRY
j_call: TRBJ1-1; v_call: TRBV6-2/TRBV6-3; cdr3_aa: ASSYPGTGSGRFTEAF
j_call: TRBJ2-3; v_call: TRBV6-5; cdr3_aa: ASSYSKRADTQY
j_call: TRBJ1-2; v_call: TRBV11-2; cdr3_aa: ASSLVRGYGYT
j_call: TRBJ1-4; v_call: TRBV20-1; cdr3_aa: SSYVGRGGEKLF
j_call: TRBJ2-5; v_call: TRBV4-1; cdr3_aa: ASSQVLGVYETQY
j_call: TRBJ2-5; v_call: TRBV2; cdr3_aa: ASSEARTETQY
j_call: TRBJ1-2; v_call: TRBV5-1; cdr3_aa: ASSSTGTVGYA
j_call: TRBJ2-5; v_call: TRBV29-1; cdr3_aa: SVVAGGLFFETQY